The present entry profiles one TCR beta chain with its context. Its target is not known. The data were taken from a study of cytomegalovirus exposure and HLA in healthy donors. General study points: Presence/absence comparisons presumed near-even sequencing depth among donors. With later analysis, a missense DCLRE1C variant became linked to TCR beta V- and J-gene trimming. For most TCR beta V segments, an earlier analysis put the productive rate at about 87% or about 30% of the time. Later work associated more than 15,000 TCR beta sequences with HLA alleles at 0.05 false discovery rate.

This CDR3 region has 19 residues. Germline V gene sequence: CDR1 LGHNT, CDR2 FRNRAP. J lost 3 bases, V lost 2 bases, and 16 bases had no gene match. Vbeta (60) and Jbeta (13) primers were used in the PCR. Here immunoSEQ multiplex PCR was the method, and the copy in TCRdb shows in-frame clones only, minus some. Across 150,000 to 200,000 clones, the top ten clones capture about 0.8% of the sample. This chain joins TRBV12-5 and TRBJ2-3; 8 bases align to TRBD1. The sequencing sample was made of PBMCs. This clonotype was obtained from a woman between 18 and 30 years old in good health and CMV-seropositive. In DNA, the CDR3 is TGTGCTAGTGGTTTGAGGACAGGGATTGGTAGTGGGGCTACAGATACGCAGTATTTT. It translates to CASGLRTGIGSGATDTQYF.